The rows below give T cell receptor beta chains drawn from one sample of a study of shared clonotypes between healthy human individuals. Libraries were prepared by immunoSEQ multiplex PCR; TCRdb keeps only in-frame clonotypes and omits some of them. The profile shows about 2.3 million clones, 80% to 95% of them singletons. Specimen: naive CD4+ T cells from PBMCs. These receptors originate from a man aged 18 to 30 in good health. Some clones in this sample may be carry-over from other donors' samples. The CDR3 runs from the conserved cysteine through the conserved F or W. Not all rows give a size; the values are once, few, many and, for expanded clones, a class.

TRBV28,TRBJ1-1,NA,CASSPVVFTWAFF
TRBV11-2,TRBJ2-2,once,CASSLGRPGELFF
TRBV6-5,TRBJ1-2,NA,CASRRPGSFGYTF
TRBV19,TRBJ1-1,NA,CASSKGGRTEAFF
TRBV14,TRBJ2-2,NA,CASSHQRAGLNTGELFF
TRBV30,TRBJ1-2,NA,CAWSTGYGYTF
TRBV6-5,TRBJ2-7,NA,CASSYSTGQYEQYF
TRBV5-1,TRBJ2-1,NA,CASSLIAGGSSYNEQFF
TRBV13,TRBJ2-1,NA,CASSLWGLAGDHNEQFF
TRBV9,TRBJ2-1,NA,CASSVALAGYNEQFF
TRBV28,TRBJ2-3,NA,CASSLTGLVSRGTQYF
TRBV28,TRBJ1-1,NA,CASSTTQGSEAFF
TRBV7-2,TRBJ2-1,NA,CASSRIAAGYNEQFF
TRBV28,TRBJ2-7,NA,CASSSGTSGENEQYF
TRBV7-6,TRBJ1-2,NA,CASSLAEGGGYTF
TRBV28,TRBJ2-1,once,CASSRSSSSSYNEQFF
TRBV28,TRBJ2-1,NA,CASSLGTNSYNEQFF
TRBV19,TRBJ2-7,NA,CASSIAGQGAFNEQYF
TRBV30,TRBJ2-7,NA,CAWSVGRGYEQYF
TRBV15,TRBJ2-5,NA,CATSREGLAGGETQYF
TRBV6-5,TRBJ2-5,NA,CASSPSGRETQYF
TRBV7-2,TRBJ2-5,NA,CASSLVVSGGTYQETQYF
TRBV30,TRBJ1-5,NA,CAWSQGNLGNQPQHF
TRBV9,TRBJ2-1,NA,CASSVAGGFDEQFF
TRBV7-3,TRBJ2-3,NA,CASSASPRDSGDTQYF
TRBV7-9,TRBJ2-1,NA,CASSLLGTYNEQFF
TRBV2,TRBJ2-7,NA,CASHGTGIYEQYF
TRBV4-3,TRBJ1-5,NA,CASSQVYRANQPQHF
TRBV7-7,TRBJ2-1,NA,CASSLLAGGYNEQFF
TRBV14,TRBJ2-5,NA,CASSPLREGQETQYF
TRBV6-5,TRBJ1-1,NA,CASSLDRGLNTEAFF
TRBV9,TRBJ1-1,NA,CASSQTGSNTEAFF
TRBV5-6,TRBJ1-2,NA,CASSRTGSGYTF
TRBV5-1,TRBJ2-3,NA,CASSLVGGTTDTQYF
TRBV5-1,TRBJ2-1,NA,CASRFIPGTSSNEQFF
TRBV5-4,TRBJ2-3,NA,CASSLAVGVTDTQYF
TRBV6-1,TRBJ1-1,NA,CASSEALGRKAFF
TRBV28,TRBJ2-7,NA,CASSSPPGQGIPYEQYF
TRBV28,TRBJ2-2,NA,CASRTANTGELFF
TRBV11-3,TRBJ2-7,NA,CASSSTPGEQYF
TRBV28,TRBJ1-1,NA,CASSFLGGPGNTEAFF
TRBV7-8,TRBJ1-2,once,CASNPTRDSDLYGYTF
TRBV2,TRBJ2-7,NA,CASKQAATSGRYEQYF
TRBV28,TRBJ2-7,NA,CASRLPGQSYEQYF
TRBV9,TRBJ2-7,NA,CASSVNSREGHEQYF
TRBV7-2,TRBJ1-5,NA,CASSRQGTLIGEPQHF
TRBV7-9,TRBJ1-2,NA,CASSFGQGNYGYTF
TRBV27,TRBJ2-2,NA,CASNLVGGRPTGELFF
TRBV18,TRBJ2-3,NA,CASSPPVREGTDTQYF
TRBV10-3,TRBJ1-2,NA,CAIRPGQGAWGYTF
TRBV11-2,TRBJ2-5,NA,CASSPTSSGVGVRGETQYF
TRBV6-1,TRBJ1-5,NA,CASSDKQGFQPQHF
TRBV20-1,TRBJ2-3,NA,CSAIIPDTQYF
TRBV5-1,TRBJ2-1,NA,CASSLLAGAYNEQFF
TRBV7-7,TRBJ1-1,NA,CASSPLTGGEAFF
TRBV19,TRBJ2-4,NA,CASIGRGLRNIQYF
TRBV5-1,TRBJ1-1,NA,CASSHGWGGVNTEAFF
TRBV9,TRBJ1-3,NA,CASSPTRQGMDTIYF
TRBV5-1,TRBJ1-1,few,CASSLGENTEAFF